A single sample gave rise to the 25 T cell receptor beta chains below, sequenced in a study of shared clonotypes between healthy human individuals. The method was immunoSEQ multiplex PCR; TCRdb's version includes in-frame clones alone and lacks a portion of them. The top ten hold roughly 1.8% of the sample, which has over 700,000 clones, roughly two thirds seen once. The sample was memory CD4+ T cells sorted from blood. Specified subset: CD45RA-negative fraction. The origin of the receptors is a woman aged 25 to 45 in good health.

This clone was detected only once. The rearrangement joins TRBV21-1 to TRBJ1-2; the tabulated D call, TRBD1, remains unverified against the DNA. TRBV21-1 counts as a pseudogene. The CDR3 extends over 17 amino acids. Written as DNA, the CDR3 is TGTGCCAGCAAGGTTACAGGGTACTATCCTCTGGACTATGGCTACACCTTC. It codes for CASKVTGYYPLDYGYTF.

The J gene is TRBJ1-5, the V gene TRBV6-1, with no clear D. The length of the CDR3 is 14 residues. V was pared by 4 bases and J by 0 bases, with 7 bases between. The germline V gene encodes CDR1 MNHNS and CDR2 SASEGT. CDR3 region: CASSVAFSNQPQHF. As DNA, the CDR3 is TGTGCCAGCAGTGTGGCCTTTAGCAATCAGCCCCAGCATTTT.

V usage is TRBV30 and J usage is TRBJ1-4; TRBD1 agrees at 8 bases. The trim removed 5 bases at V and 7 bases at J, leaving 6 bases unmatched. The CDR3 length is 13 residues. CDR1 is GTSNPN, CDR2 SVGIG, per germline (reference sequence). For the CDR3, the DNA is TGTGCCTGGGGAGGACAGGGCGCTGAAAAACTGTTTTTT. This sequence encodes CAWGGQGAEKLFF.

This clone was counted a single time. This chain links TRBV2 with TRBJ2-1, with TRBD1 identical over 9 bases. V gave up 7 bases and J gave up 7 bases; unmatched junction bases: 5. Germline V gene lookup returns CDR1 SNHLY and CDR2 FYNNEI. The CDR3 extends over 13 amino acids. CDR3: CASKGQGVNEQFF. As DNA, the CDR3 is TGTGCCAGCAAGGGACAGGGTGTGAATGAGCAGTTCTTC.

The chain joins TRBV6-1 to TRBJ1-3; possible D gene TRBD1, 5 bases. V dropped 2 bases and J dropped 0 bases, with 17 bases sitting between them. Germline CDR1 reads MNHNS; CDR2 reads SASEGT. The CDR3 is 18 residues long. Here the CDR3 reads CASSEQGPSRYSGNTIYF. The CDR3 coding sequence is TGTGCCAGCAGTGAACAGGGCCCCTCGAGATACTCTGGAAACACCATATATTTT.

This clone was recorded only once. V usage is TRBV27 and J usage is TRBJ1-2, with TRBD1 identical over 9 bases. The CDR3 length is 14 residues. The V segment lost 6 bases and the J segment 8 bases; nucleotides outside the gene matches: 10. CDR1 and CDR2 (germline): MNHEY, SMNVEV (reference sequence). CDR3 region: CASRHDTGGGGYTF. In DNA form, the CDR3 reads TGTGCCAGCAGGCACGATACAGGGGGCGGAGGCTACACCTTC.

A remark on this clone: This probably arose from a read error, given a far larger clone one base away. This chain links TRBV7-9 with TRBJ2-5; 11 nucleotides line up with TRBD2. This CDR3 has 14 amino acids. V trimming: 4 bases; J trimming: 3 bases; junction bases outside the gene matches: 1. Germline lookup yields CDR1 SEHNR and CDR2 FQNEAQ (reference sequence). The CDR3, as DNA: TGTGCCAGCAGCTGGGGACTAGCGGAAGAGACCCAGTACTTC. This codes for CASSWGLAEETQYF.

CDR3 sequence reads: CASSPPSQATGDTQYF. DNA of the CDR3: TGTGCCAGCTCACCACCTAGCCAGGCCACTGGAGATACGCAGTATTTT. V gene TRBV18 combines with J gene TRBJ2-3, with D uncertain. The CDR3 spans 16 residues. With 0 bases removed from V and 5 bases from J, the gap between germline ends came to 15 bases. Germline V gene sequence: CDR1 KGHSH, CDR2 LQKENI.

This sequence joins TRBV30 and TRBJ2-1; D could derive from TRBD1 or TRBD2 (5 bases each). The germline V gene encodes CDR1 GTSNPN and CDR2 SVGIG (reference sequence). V was shortened by 7 bases and J by 4 bases, with 14 bases between the two germline ends. This CDR3 region has 13 residues. In DNA form, the CDR3 reads TGTGCCTCGCGGGCCCAGGGTTACAATGAGCAGTTCTTC. It yields the protein CASRAQGYNEQFF.

V gene TRBV4-1 combines with J gene TRBJ2-7; no clear D gene. Trimming stripped 1 base from V and 5 bases from J, with 12 bases between. Germline-derived CDR1 and CDR2 are MGHRA and YSYEKL. The CDR3 runs 14 residues. The DNA for the CDR3 is TGCGCCAGCAGCCAAGTACGGGCGACCCACGAGCAGTACTTC. It translates to CASSQVRATHEQYF.

The J gene is TRBJ2-1, the V gene TRBV7-6; unclear D gene. Trimming shortened V by 4 bases and J by 1 base, and 14 bases separated the two germline ends. The CDR3 runs 16 residues. Germline values: CDR1 SGHVS, CDR2 FNYEAQ. This CDR3 is CASSSLRLVSYNEQFF. The CDR3 DNA reads TGTGCCAGCAGCTCGCTCCGGCTAGTTTCCTACAATGAGCAGTTCTTC.

This clone came up a few times. The chain carries TRBV6-5 and TRBJ2-1; D is unresolved. The V gene lost 7 bases and the J gene lost 5 bases, with 6 bases spanning the gap. Germline assignment: CDR1 MNHEY and CDR2 SVGAGI. The CDR3 loop spans 11 amino acids. CDR3 loop: CASIQNNEQFF. The CDR3 DNA follows: TGTGCCAGCATCCAGAACAATGAGCAGTTCTTC.

The chain combines TRBV5-1 with TRBJ1-1, with TRBD1 as a possible D gene (5 bases). Germline V gene lookup returns CDR1 SGHRS and CDR2 YFSETQ. The CDR3 runs to 18 residues. V was cut by 1 base and J by 4 bases, with 23 bases left in between. CDR3 coding DNA: TGCGCCAGCAGCTTGTCGGGTGCGGGGGGACGGTTGAGCACTGAAGCTTTCTTT. Protein product: CASSLSGAGGRLSTEAFF.

This clone was counted a few times. V is TRBV7-2 and J is TRBJ2-1; maybe TRBD2 (5 bases). Trimming shortened V by 5 bases and J by 4 bases, and 15 bases separated the two germline ends. The CDR3 is made up of 15 amino acids. Germline loops: CDR1 SGHTA, CDR2 FQGNSA. DNA for the CDR3: TGTGCCAGCAGCGAGCGGACTCGCACATACAATGAGCAGTTCTTC. Translating gives CASSERTRTYNEQFF.

Notes on this clone: Other nucleotide sequences from this sample produce the same CDR3. The chain links TRBV25-1 to TRBJ2-7; no firm D call. The CDR3 contains 12 residues. Germline V lookup: CDR1 MGHDK, CDR2 SYGVNS. V was cut by 5 bases and J by 1 base, with 6 bases left in between. DNA for the CDR3: TGTGCCAGCAGTCGAGGATCCTACGAGCAGTACTTC. Translating gives CASSRGSYEQYF.

The rearrangement uses TRBV5-6 and TRBJ2-3, with 13 bases aligning to TRBD2. Germline V CDR1 and CDR2: SGHDT, YYEEEE. This CDR3 has 16 residues. After removal of 4 bases from V and 5 bases from J, the junction contained 7 bases not matched to a gene. The CDR3: CASSRRTSGRIDTQYF. The CDR3 coding sequence is TGTGCCAGCAGCAGAAGGACTAGCGGGAGAATAGATACGCAGTATTTT.

In the case of this clone: Given a much more abundant clone one base away, this may be a read error. Other DNA sequences in the sample encode the same CDR3. This chain uses TRBV20-1 with TRBJ1-1; maybe TRBD1 (5 bases). The germline V and J ends were trimmed by 3 bases and 3 bases, with 5 bases remaining between them. Per germline, CDR1 DFQATT and CDR2 SNEGSKA (reference sequence). The CDR3 runs 11 residues. For the CDR3, the DNA is TGCAGTGCTAGCAGGGACACTGAAGCTTTCTTT. It is translated as CSASRDTEAFF.

The rearrangement links TRBV5-4 to TRBJ1-1; D remains unclear. V lost 3 bases and J 6 bases, leaving 9 bases between the germline ends. There are 12 residues in the CDR3. Germline V CDR1 and CDR2: SGHNT, YYREEE (reference sequence). The CDR3 bases are TGTGCCAGCAGCTCCGGTAACCCTGAAGCTTTCTTT. This codes for CASSSGNPEAFF. The full variable domain, in which reference TRBV5-4 and TRBJ1-1 provide the parts outside the CDR3, is ETGVTQSPTHLIKTRGQQVTLRCSSQSGHNTVSWYQQALGQGPQFIFQYYREEENGRGNFPPRFSGLQFPNYSSELNVNALELDDSALYLCASSSGNPEAFFGQGTRLTVV.

This rearrangement joins TRBV28 to TRBJ2-7; no firm D call. Germline values: CDR1 MDHEN, CDR2 SYDVKM. The CDR3 totals 12 residues. V was clipped by 3 bases and J by 7 bases, with 10 bases between them. CDR3 residues: CASSFSAGEQYF. The DNA for the CDR3 is TGTGCCAGCAGTTTTTCAGCTGGGGAGCAGTACTTC. Supplemented by reference TRBV28 and TRBJ2-7, the full variable domain reads DVKVTQSSRYLVKRTGEKVFLECVQDMDHENMFWYRQDPGLGLRLIYFSYDVKMKEKGDIPEGYSVSREKKERFSLILESASTNQTSMYLCASSFSAGEQYFGPGTRLTVT.

The sample holds a few counts of this clone. The chain combines TRBV27 with TRBJ2-4, with 8 positions matching TRBD1. Germline CDR1 MNHEY, CDR2 SMNVEV (reference sequence). There are 19 residues in the CDR3. V trimming: 5 bases; J trimming: 4 bases; junction bases outside the gene matches: 19. The CDR3 region is CASSPWAGGMGAKKNIQYF. CDR3 nucleotides: TGTGCCAGCAGTCCATGGGCAGGGGGCATGGGGGCCAAAAAAAACATTCAGTACTTC.

V gene TRBV30 combines with J gene TRBJ2-7; 14 nucleotides line up with TRBD2. Germline V CDR1 and CDR2: GTSNPN, SVGIG (reference sequence). This CDR3 comprises 17 residues. The trim removed 0 bases at V and 6 bases at J, leaving 10 bases unmatched. CDR3 protein: CAWSVLWGTSGRGEQYF. The CDR3 DNA is TGTGCCTGGAGTGTACTCTGGGGGACTAGCGGGAGAGGCGAGCAGTACTTC.

V and J are TRBV4-1 and TRBJ2-7; 9 bases are shared with TRBD1. Germline CDR1 MGHRA, CDR2 YSYEKL. The trim removed 4 bases at V and 3 bases at J, leaving 1 base unmatched. The CDR3 has 13 residues. The CDR3 nucleotides read TGCGCCAGCAGCCGGGACAGGGACTACGAGCAGTACTTC. This gives the protein CASSRDRDYEQYF.

The chain recombines TRBV12-5 with TRBJ2-2; D call uncertain. The CDR3 is made up of 12 amino acids. Trimming shortened V by 3 bases and J by 7 bases, and 6 bases separated the two germline ends. CDR1 is LGHNT, CDR2 FRNRAP, per germline. The CDR3 nucleotides are TGTGCTAGTGGTTTTACGATCGGGGAGCTGTTTTTT. Its translation is CASGFTIGELFF.

The chain joins TRBV4-1 to TRBJ1-4; D call uncertain. CDR1 is MGHRA and CDR2 is YSYEKL in the germline V gene. The CDR3 is made up of 12 amino acids. The V end lost 6 bases, the J end lost 8 bases, and 10 bases lay between the germline ends. CDR3 bases: TGCGCCAGCAGTAAAACGTCGGAAAAACTGTTTTTT. Translation: CASSKTSEKLFF.

This chain links TRBV29-1 with TRBJ2-7, with a tentative D call TRBD2 (6 bases). Trimming took off 4 bases at V and 2 bases at J, with 12 bases between the two ends. This CDR3 has 13 residues. Germline CDR1 and CDR2: SQVTM and ANQGSEA. CDR3 nucleotides: TGCAGCGTTGCGGAGGGGTCAACCTACGAGCAGTACTTC. It is translated as CSVAEGSTYEQYF.